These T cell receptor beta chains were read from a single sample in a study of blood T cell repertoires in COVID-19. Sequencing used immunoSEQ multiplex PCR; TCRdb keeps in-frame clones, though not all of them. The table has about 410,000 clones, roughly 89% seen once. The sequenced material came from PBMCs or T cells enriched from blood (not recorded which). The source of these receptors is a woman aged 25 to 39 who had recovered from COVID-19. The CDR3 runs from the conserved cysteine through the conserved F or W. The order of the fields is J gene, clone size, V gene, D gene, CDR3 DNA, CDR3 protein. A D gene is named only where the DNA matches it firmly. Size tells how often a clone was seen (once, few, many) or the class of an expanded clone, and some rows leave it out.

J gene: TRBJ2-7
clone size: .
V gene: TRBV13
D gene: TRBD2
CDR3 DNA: TGTGCCAGCAGCTTAGACTTCCCAGCGGGAGAGGCATCCTACGAGCAGTACTTC
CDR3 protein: CASSLDFPAGEASYEQYF

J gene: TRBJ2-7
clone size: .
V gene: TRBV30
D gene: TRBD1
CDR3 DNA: TGTGCCTGGAGTGTAAACAGGGGGTGGACCTACGAGCAGTACTTC
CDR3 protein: CAWSVNRGWTYEQYF

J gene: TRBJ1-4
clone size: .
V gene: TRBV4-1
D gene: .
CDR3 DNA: TGCGCCAGCAGCCAAGGTAAAGGGGCCGATTCAGAAAAACTGTTTTTT
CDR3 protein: CASSQGKGADSEKLFF

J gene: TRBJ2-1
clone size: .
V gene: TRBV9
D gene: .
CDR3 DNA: TGTGCCAGCAGCGAGAGATCCGGGGTAGTGCAGTTCTTC
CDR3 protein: CASSERSGVVQFF

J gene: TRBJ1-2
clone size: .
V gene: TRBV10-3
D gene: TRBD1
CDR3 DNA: TGTGCCATCAGTGATCCGGACAGGGGGCATGGCTACACCTTC
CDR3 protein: CAISDPDRGHGYTF

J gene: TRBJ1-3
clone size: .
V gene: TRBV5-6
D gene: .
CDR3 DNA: TGTGCCAGCAGCTTAGTAGGCCTAGGAAGAAACACCATATATTTT
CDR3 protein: CASSLVGLGRNTIYF

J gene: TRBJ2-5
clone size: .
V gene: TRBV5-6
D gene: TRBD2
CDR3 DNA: TGTGCCAGCAGCCGGCGGACTAGCGGGGGAGAGACCCAGTACTTC
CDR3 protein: CASSRRTSGGETQYF

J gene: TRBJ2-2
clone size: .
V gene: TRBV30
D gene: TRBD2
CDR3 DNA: TGTGCCTGGAGCCTACGACTAGCGGGAGGGCCAGGGCGGACCGGGGAGCTGTTTTTT
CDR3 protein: CAWSLRLAGGPGRTGELFF

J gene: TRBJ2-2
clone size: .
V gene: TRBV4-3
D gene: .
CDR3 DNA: TGCGCCAGCAGCCAAGACTCCCTTTCCGGGGAGCTGTTTTTT
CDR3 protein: CASSQDSLSGELFF

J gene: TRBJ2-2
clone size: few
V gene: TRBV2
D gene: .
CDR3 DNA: TGTGCCAGCAGTGAAGCGCTCAGTGCCGGGGAGCTGTTTTTT
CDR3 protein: CASSEALSAGELFF

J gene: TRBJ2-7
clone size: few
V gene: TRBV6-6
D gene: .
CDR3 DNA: TGTGCCAGCAGTTACTCTGCCGGACAGCCCTACGAGCAGTACTTC
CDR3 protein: CASSYSAGQPYEQYF

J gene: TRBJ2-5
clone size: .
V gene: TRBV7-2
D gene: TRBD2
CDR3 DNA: TGTGCCAGCAGCTCCACTAGCGGGGGGGCCGGGACCCAGTACTTC
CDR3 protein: CASSSTSGGAGTQYF

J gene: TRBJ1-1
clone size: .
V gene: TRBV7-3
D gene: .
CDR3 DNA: TGTGCCAGCAGCTTAAAGTCAGGGGCGCACACTGAAGCTTTCTTT
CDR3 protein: CASSLKSGAHTEAFF

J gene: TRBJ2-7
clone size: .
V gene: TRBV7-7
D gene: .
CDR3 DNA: TGTGCTAGCAGCTTAGAAGGGCCATCTCAGGCGGGCTCCTACGAGCAGTACTTC
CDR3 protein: CASSLEGPSQAGSYEQYF

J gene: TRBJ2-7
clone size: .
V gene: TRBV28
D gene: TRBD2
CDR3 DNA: TGTGCCAGCAATCCCCTCCGGAGGGCTAGCGGGAGTTTGCCTGCTGACGAGCAGTACTTC
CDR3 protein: CASNPLRRASGSLPADEQYF

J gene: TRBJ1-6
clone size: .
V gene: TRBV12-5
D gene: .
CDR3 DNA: TGTGCTAGTCACCCTACAGGGTATAATTCACCCCTCCACTTT
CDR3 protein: CASHPTGYNSPLHF

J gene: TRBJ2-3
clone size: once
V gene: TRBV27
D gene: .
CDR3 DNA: TGTGCCAGCAGTTCCAGGGGCACAGATACGCAGTATTTT
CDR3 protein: CASSSRGTDTQYF

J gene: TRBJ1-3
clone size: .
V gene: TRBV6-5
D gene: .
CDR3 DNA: TGTGCCAGCAGTTACGGGCGACCTCCTGGAAACACCATATATTTT
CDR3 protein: CASSYGRPPGNTIYF

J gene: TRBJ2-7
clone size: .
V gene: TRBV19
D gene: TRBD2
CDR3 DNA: TGTGCCAGTAGTTGGCGGACTAGCGGGGTGCCCTACGAGCAGTACTTC
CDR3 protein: CASSWRTSGVPYEQYF

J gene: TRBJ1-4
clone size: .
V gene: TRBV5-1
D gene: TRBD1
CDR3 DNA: TGCGCCAGCAGCTTGGATGGGACAGCTAATGAAAAACTGTTTTTT
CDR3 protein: CASSLDGTANEKLFF

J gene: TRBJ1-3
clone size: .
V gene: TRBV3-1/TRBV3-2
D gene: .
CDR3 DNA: TGTGCCAGCAGCCAAGGTCTCCCCGCGAGCTCTGGAAACACCATATATTTT
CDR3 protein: CASSQGLPASSGNTIYF

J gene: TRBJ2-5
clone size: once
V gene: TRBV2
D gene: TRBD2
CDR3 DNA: TGTGCCAGCAGCGGTACTAGCGGGGGTTGGGCCCAGTACTTC
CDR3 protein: CASSGTSGGWAQYF

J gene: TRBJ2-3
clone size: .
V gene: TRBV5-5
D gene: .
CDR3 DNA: TGTGCCAGCAGCCCCCCAAGCACAGATACGCAGTATTTT
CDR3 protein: CASSPPSTDTQYF

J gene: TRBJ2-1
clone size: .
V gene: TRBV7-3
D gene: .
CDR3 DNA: TGTGCCAGCAGCCTCACAGGGAATCTCTACAATGAGCAGTTCTTC
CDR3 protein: CASSLTGNLYNEQFF

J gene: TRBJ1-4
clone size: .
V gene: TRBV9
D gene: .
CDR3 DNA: TGTGCCAGCAGTCGCAGGGTAGTGAGCGAAAAACTGTTTTTT
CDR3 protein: CASSRRVVSEKLFF

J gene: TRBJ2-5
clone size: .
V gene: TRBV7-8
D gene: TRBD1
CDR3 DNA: TGTGCCAGGGAGACCGGGGGACAGGGGGGACGTCAAGAGACCCAGTACTTC
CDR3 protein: CARETGGQGGRQETQYF

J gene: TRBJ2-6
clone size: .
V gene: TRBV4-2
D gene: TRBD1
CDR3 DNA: TGTGCCAGCAGCCTCGTGGTTAGACAGGGGCAAGGCTCTGGGGCCAACGTCCTGACTTTC
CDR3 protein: CASSLVVRQGQGSGANVLTF

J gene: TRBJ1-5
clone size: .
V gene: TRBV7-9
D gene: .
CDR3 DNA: TGTGCCAGCAGTTTAACCGGGGTATCAGGCAATCAGCCCCAGCATTTT
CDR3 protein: CASSLTGVSGNQPQHF

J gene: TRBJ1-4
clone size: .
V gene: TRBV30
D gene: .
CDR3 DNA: TGTGCCTGGAGTCGGGGACATCCTAATGAAAAACTGTTTTTT
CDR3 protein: CAWSRGHPNEKLFF

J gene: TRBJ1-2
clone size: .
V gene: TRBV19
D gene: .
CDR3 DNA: TGTGCCAGTAGTATCTCGTGGGCAGGGGACAATGGCTACACCTTC
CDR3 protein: CASSISWAGDNGYTF

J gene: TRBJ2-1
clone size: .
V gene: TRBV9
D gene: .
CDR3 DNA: TGTGCCAGCAGCGGTCGGGACATATACAATGAGCAGTTCTTC
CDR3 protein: CASSGRDIYNEQFF

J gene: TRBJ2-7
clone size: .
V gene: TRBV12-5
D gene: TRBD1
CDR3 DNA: TGTGCTAGTGGTTCTGACAGGGGGATTTACGAGCAGTACTTC
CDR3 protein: CASGSDRGIYEQYF

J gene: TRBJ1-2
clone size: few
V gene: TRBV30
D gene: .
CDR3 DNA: TGTGCCTGGAGGAGAGGACTTAACTATGGCTACACCTTC
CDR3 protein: CAWRRGLNYGYTF

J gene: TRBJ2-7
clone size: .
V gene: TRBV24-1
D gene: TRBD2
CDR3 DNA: TGTGCCACCAGTGATTGGACTAGCGGAGGTTCCTACGAGCAGTACTTC
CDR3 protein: CATSDWTSGGSYEQYF

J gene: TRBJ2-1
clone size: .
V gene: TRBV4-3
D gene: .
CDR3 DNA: TGCGCCAGCAGCCAAGATCTCCCAGGGGAGCAGTTCTTC
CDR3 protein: CASSQDLPGEQFF

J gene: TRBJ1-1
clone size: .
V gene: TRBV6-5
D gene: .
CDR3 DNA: TGTGCCAGCAGTTATTATAGGGAGTCTGAAGCTTTCTTT
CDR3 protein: CASSYYRESEAFF

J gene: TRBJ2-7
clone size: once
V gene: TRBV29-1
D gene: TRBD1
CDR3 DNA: TGCAGCGTTGAAGATCTACAACCGGGACAGGGTTTCAGGGAGCAGTACTTC
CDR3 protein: CSVEDLQPGQGFREQYF

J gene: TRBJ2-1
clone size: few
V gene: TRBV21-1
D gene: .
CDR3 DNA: TGTGCCAGCCGCCGCTTGATGGGGGGGGCTGACGATGAGCAGTTCTTC
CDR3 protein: CASRRLMGGADDEQFF

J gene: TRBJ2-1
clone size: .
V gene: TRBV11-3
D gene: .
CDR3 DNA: TGTGCCAGCAGCTTCTCGGGGGAGTGGGGTGAGCAGTTCTTC
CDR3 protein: CASSFSGEWGEQFF

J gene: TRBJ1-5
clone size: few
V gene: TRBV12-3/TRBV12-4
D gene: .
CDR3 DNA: TGTGCCAGCAGAACAACAGGGAACCAGCCCCAGCATTTT
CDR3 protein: CASRTTGNQPQHF

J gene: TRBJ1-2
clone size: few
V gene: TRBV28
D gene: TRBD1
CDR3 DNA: TGTGCCAGCAGAGGGACAGGGGCCGGCTACACCTTC
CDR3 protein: CASRGTGAGYTF

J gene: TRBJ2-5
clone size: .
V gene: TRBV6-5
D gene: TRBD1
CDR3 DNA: TGTGCCAGCAGTTACGGACAGGGACAGGCGAAAGAGACCCAGTACTTC
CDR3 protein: CASSYGQGQAKETQYF

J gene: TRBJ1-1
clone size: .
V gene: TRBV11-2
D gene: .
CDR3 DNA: TGTGCCAGCAGCTCTTTAGTAACTGAAGCTTTCTTT
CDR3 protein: CASSSLVTEAFF

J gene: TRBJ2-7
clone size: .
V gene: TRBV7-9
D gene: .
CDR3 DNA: TGTGCCAGCAGCTCCCGACACCCGAACTCGACGGGGGACTCCTACGAGCAGTACTTC
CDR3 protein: CASSSRHPNSTGDSYEQYF

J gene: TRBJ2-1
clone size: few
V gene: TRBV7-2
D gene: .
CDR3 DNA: TGTGCCAGCAGCCCCAGCGGACGCTCCTACAATGAGCAGTTCTTC
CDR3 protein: CASSPSGRSYNEQFF

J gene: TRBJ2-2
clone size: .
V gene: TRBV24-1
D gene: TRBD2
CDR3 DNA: TGTGCCACCAGTGATTTTAGGGGAGGGCCCACCGGGGAGCTGTTTTTT
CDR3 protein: CATSDFRGGPTGELFF

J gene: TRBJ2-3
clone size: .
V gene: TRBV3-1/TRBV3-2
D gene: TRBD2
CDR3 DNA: TGTGCCAGCAGCCCCAGAGGCGCGGGGGGCGCGGGCCCAGATACGCAGTATTTT
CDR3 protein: CASSPRGAGGAGPDTQYF

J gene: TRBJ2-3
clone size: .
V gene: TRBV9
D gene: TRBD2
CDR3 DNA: TGTGCCAGCAGCGTAGGGCTAGCGGGAGCCGGTACGGATACGCAGTATTTT
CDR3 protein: CASSVGLAGAGTDTQYF

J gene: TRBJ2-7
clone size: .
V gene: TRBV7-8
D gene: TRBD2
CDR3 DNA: TGTGCCAGCAGGGGGACTAGCGGCTACGAGCAGTACTTC
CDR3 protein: CASRGTSGYEQYF

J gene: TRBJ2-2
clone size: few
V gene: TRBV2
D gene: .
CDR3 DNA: TGTGCCAGCAGTGGCTCCCCGAGCACCGGGGAGCTGTTTTTT
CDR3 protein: CASSGSPSTGELFF

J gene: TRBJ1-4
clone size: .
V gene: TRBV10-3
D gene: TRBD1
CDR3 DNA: TGTGCCATCAGTGACCCAGGGGGCGACGAAAAACTGTTTTTT
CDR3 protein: CAISDPGGDEKLFF

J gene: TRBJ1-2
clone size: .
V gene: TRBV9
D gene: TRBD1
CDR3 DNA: TGTGCCAGCAGCGACCGGACAGGGGGCTATGGCTACACCTTC
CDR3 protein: CASSDRTGGYGYTF

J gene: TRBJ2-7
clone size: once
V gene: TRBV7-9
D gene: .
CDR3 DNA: TGTGCCAGCAGCTTAGGGCCAACGGGGGAGCAGTACTTC
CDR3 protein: CASSLGPTGEQYF

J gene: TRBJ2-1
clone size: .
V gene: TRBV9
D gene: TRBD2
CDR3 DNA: TGTGCCAGCAGCCCGGAGGGCGGGAGGGGAAAAGACTACAATGAGCAGTTCTTC
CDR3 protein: CASSPEGGRGKDYNEQFF

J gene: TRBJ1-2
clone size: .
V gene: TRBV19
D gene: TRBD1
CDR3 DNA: TGTGCCAGTAGCCGGGACAGAACAAACTATGGCTACACCTTC
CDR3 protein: CASSRDRTNYGYTF

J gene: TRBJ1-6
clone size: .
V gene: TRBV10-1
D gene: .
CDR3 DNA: TGCGCCAGCAGTGTGCGGGGCCGGGCCACCAATTCACCCCTCCACTTT
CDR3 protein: CASSVRGRATNSPLHF

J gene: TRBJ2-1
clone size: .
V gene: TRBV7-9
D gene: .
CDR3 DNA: TGTGCCACCCGACAAGTGAAGTACAATGAGCAGTTCTTC
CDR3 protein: CATRQVKYNEQFF

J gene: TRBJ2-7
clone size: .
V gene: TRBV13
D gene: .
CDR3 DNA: TGTGCCAGCGGGACACTCCTCTCGTACGAGCAGTACTTC
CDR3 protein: CASGTLLSYEQYF

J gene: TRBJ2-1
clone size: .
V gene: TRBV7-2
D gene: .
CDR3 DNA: TGTGCCAGCAGCTTAGTTCCCAGAATCAATGAGCAGTTCTTC
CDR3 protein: CASSLVPRINEQFF